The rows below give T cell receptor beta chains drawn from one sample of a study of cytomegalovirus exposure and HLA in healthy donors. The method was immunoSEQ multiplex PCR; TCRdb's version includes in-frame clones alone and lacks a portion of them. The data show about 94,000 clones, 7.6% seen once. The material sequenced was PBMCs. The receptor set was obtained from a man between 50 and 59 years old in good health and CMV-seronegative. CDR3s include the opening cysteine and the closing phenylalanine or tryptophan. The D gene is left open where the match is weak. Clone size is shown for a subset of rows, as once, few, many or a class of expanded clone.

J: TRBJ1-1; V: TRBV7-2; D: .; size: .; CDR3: CASSSRGGPKIPEAFF; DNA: TGTGCCAGCAGCTCCCGAGGGGGACCGAAGATACCTGAAGCTTTCTTT
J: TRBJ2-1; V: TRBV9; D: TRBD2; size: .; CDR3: CASSVGTSGNRYNEQFF; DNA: TGTGCCAGCAGCGTAGGGACTAGCGGTAATAGATACAATGAGCAGTTCTTC
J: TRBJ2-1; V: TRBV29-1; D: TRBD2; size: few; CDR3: CSGGLAGPNNEQFF; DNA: TGCAGCGGGGGACTAGCGGGGCCCAACAATGAGCAGTTCTTC
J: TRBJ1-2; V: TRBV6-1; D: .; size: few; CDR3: CASSAPGQPFYGYTF; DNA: TGTGCCAGCAGTGCTCCCGGACAGCCTTTCTATGGCTACACCTTC
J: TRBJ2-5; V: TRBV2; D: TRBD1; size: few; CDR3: CASSKGASETQYF; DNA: TGTGCCAGCAGTAAGGGGGCGAGTGAGACCCAGTACTTC
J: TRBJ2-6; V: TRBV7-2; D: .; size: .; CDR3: CARGQLSSGANVLTF; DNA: TGTGCCAGGGGGCAGCTAAGCTCTGGGGCCAACGTCCTGACTTTC
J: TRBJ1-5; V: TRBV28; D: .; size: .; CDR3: CASSLYRDTSNQPQHF; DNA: TGTGCCAGCAGTTTATACCGGGACACCAGCAATCAGCCCCAGCATTTT
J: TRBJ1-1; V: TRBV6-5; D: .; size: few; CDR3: CASSYAGLNTEAFF; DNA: TGTGCCAGCAGTTACGCAGGGCTGAACACTGAAGCTTTCTTT
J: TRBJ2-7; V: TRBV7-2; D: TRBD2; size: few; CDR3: CASSSRLAGAEQYF; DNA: TGTGCCAGCAGCTCGCGGCTAGCGGGAGCCGAGCAGTACTTC
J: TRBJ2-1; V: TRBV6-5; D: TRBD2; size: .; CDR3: CASSSSGLAGAEQFF; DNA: TGTGCCAGCAGTTCCAGCGGACTAGCGGGAGCTGAGCAGTTCTTC
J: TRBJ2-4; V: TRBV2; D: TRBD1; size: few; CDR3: CASSEALLAGGKNIQYF; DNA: TGTGCCAGCAGTGAAGCGCTTCTGGCAGGGGGCAAAAACATTCAGTACTTC
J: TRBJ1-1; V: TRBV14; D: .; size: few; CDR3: CASSQESRVSTEAFF; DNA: TGTGCCAGCAGCCAAGAATCCAGGGTTTCCACTGAAGCTTTCTTT
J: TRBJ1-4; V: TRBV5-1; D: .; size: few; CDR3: CASSLGPTITGGEKLFF; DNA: TGCGCCAGCAGCTTGGGCCCGACAATAACGGGAGGTGAAAAACTGTTTTTT
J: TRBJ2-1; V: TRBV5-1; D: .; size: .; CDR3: CASSLGGFSYNEQFF; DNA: TGCGCCAGCAGCTTGGGCGGTTTCTCCTACAATGAGCAGTTCTTC